This entry describes one TCR beta chain. Its target is not known. Treatment reported: approximately 9-day PBMC culture with coronavirus spike peptide pools or control peptides (ViraFEST assay). Gathering of the CD4+ T cells, from the unexposed donor, took place before the COVID-19 pandemic (2011-2018). The sample belongs to a study of vaccination and CD4 T cells after COVID-19. Germline V lookup: CDR1 MDHEN, CDR2 SYDVKM. The V and J ends lost 6 bases and 6 bases, in that order; junction bases with no gene match: 16. The CDR3 loop spans 17 amino acids. An Oncomine TCR Beta short-read assay was used to sequence the DNA from cultured CD4+ T cells. TCRdb re-derived calls from the PCR reads in MiXCR, one entry per CDR3 protein. Of more than 6,500 distinct CDR3 sequences in the sample, 43% were seen once. Whole-study results and caveats: Investigators enrolled relatively few convalescent patients and included no early post-infection timepoints.

The origin of this receptor is a human donor in good health. The chain couples TRBV28 to TRBJ2-1; 8 nucleotides align to TRBD2. Material: CD4+ T cells from blood, cultured in vitro. For the CDR3, the DNA is TGTGCCAGCAGCCCCTCCGGGACTCCCGGGAGGGGCAATGAGCAGTTCTTC. Residues: CASSPSGTPGRGNEQFF.